This is a list of T cell receptor beta chains from one sample in a study of CD8 T cells in ankylosing spondylitis. TCRdb re-called the 5' RACE reads through MiXCR, storing one row per CDR3 protein. The table has fewer than 200,000 distinct CDR3 sequences, roughly 18% seen once. Sequencing input: blood, either unsorted or a sorted T cell fraction (not recorded which). The receptors come from a male donor aged 10-29 years with ankylosing spondylitis or in good health (not recorded which). Both conserved end residues are part of each CDR3. A D gene is named only where the DNA matches it firmly. Not all rows give a size; the values are once, few, many and, for expanded clones, a class.

TRBD2,TRBV20-1,TRBJ2-3,many,TGCAGTGCGGGTCTAGCGGGAGGGCCAAAAGCAGATACGCAGTATTTT,CSAGLAGGPKADTQYF
TRBD2,TRBV27,TRBJ2-3,few,TGTGCCAGCAGTTTGGTAGCGGGAGGTTTCACAGATACGCAGTATTTT,CASSLVAGGFTDTQYF
TRBD2,TRBV27,TRBJ2-1,-,TGTGCCAGCAGTTTATCGATTAGCGGGAGTTCGGATGAGCAGTTCTTC,CASSLSISGSSDEQFF
-,TRBV29-1,TRBJ2-1,many,TGCAGCGCCGTCCGGGACGTCAATGAGCAGTTCTTC,CSAVRDVNEQFF
-,TRBV20-1,TRBJ2-3,-,TGCAGTGCTAGACAGGGGGATACGCAGTATTTT,CSARQGDTQYF
TRBD2,TRBV10-3,TRBJ2-1,many,TGTGCCATCAGTGAGTCGTACGGGAGGGCCAGGAATGAGCAGTTCTTC,CAISESYGRARNEQFF
-,TRBV4-1,TRBJ2-3,medium-sized,TGCGCCAGCAGCCAAGATGGGCTGGGCCCAGATACGCAGTATTTT,CASSQDGLGPDTQYF
TRBD1,TRBV12-3/TRBV12-4,TRBJ2-1,many,TGTGCCAGCAGTCGAGTCCGGACAGGGAGATACAATGAGCAGTTCTTC,CASSRVRTGRYNEQFF
TRBD1,TRBV24-1,TRBJ2-5,many,TGTGCCACCAGTGTTCGGACAGGGGATCTGAAGACCCAGTACTTC,CATSVRTGDLKTQYF
TRBD1,TRBV27,TRBJ2-5,once,TGTGCCAGCAGTCTCGACAGGGGGCTGGAGACCCAGTACTTC,CASSLDRGLETQYF
TRBD2,TRBV6-5,TRBJ2-1,many,TGTGCCAGCAGTTACTCGCTAGCGGGAGGTTCTGAGCAGTTCTTC,CASSYSLAGGSEQFF
TRBD1,TRBV5-6,TRBJ2-5,many,TGTGCCAGCAGCTTTCAGGGACAGGGGGCGGTGGAGACCCAGTACTTC,CASSFQGQGAVETQYF
TRBD2,TRBV7-2,TRBJ2-5,many,TGTGCCAGCAGCTCAGAGACGGGGGGTCTGCTAGCGGGAGGTTTTTCTGAGACCCAGTACTTC,CASSSETGGLLAGGFSETQYF
-,TRBV29-1,TRBJ1-1,few,TGCAGCGTTGCGGGCGGGGTAGCTGAAGCTTTCTTT,CSVAGGVAEAFF
TRBD2,TRBV5-6,TRBJ2-3,-,TGTGCCAGCAGCTTGGCCGGGACTAGCGGGACACCTAGGGGCACAGATACGCAGTATTTT,CASSLAGTSGTPRGTDTQYF
TRBD1,TRBV12-3/TRBV12-4,TRBJ2-3,-,TGTGCCAGCAGCCCGGACAGGACCTACACAGATACGCAGTATTTT,CASSPDRTYTDTQYF
-,TRBV12-3/TRBV12-4,TRBJ2-7,-,TGTGCCAGCAGTTTATGGATGGCTGCACGCTCCTACGAGCAGTACTTC,CASSLWMAARSYEQYF
-,TRBV29-1,TRBJ2-7,many,TGCAGCGGGGGTATAGGTGGTCGCGAGCAGTACTTC,CSGGIGGREQYF
TRBD1,TRBV5-1,TRBJ1-1,many,TGCGCCAGCAGCGCGGACAGGGGAGGAGGCGCCACTGAAGCTTTCTTT,CASSADRGGGATEAFF
TRBD1,TRBV12-3/TRBV12-4,TRBJ1-1,few,TGTGCCAGCAGCAACTCCGGGACAGGGGCTGACACTGAAGCTTTCTTT,CASSNSGTGADTEAFF
TRBD1,TRBV12-3/TRBV12-4,TRBJ1-5,many,TGTGCCAGCAGCACCGGGACAGGGGACTTTAATCAGCCCCAGCATTTT,CASSTGTGDFNQPQHF
TRBD1,TRBV10-3,TRBJ1-2,many,TGTGCCATCGACAGGACAGGGGGCGGCTATGGCTACACCTTC,CAIDRTGGGYGYTF
-,TRBV10-3,TRBJ2-3,many,TGTGCCATCAGTCCGTTTAGCGTTCGAAGCACAGATACGCAGTATTTT,CAISPFSVRSTDTQYF
-,TRBV5-1,TRBJ2-2,many,TGCGCCAGCACCCCACGCGGGCCGACGAACACCGGGGAGCTGTTTTTT,CASTPRGPTNTGELFF
-,TRBV20-1,TRBJ1-4,many,TGCAGTGCTAGAGCCGGGGGAGGAGAAGAAAAACTGTTTTTT,CSARAGGGEEKLFF
-,TRBV25-1,TRBJ2-3,many,TGTGCCAGCAGTGAATATCGACGGGCGCACACAGATACGCAGTATTTT,CASSEYRRAHTDTQYF
-,TRBV23-1,TRBJ2-1,-,TGCGCCAGCAGTCAATTTACTGGCCCCGGTGGGCAGTTCTTC,CASSQFTGPGGQFF
-,TRBV20-1,TRBJ2-3,many,TGCAGTGCTAGGGACAGAAGCACAGATACGCAGTATTTT,CSARDRSTDTQYF
TRBD2,TRBV24-1,TRBJ2-1,many,TGTGCCACCTCCCCAGGGACTAGACTTGGTGAGCAGTTCTTC,CATSPGTRLGEQFF
-,TRBV5-6,TRBJ2-6,many,TGTGCCAGCAGCTTCACGGCGCGGAGTATCTCTGGGGCCAACGTCCTGACTTTC,CASSFTARSISGANVLTF
-,TRBV5-1,TRBJ1-1,many,TGCGCCAGCAGCTTAAAGGCAGGGGCTGAAGCTTTCTTT,CASSLKAGAEAFF
-,TRBV20-1,TRBJ2-4,many,TGCAGTGCTAGAGATCTCTTGTCCGGGGACATTCAGTACTTC,CSARDLLSGDIQYF
TRBD2,TRBV7-8,TRBJ2-5,few,TGTGCCAGCAGCCGACGACTAGCGGGAGCCGTTGAGACCCAGTACTTC,CASSRRLAGAVETQYF
-,TRBV5-1,TRBJ2-7,many,TGCGCCAGCAGTCGGACAGCCCAGAACGAGCAGTACTTC,CASSRTAQNEQYF
-,TRBV4-3,TRBJ2-6,many,TGCGCCAGCAGCCAAGATTTGGATCCTCAAGGGCCTGGGGCCAACGTCCTGACTTTC,CASSQDLDPQGPGANVLTF
-,TRBV14,TRBJ2-7,many,TGTGCCAGCAGCCAAGGACTACACACCTACGAGCAGTACTTC,CASSQGLHTYEQYF
-,TRBV28,TRBJ2-7,many,TGTGCCAGCAGACAGGGTTACTCCTACGAGCAGTACTTC,CASRQGYSYEQYF
-,TRBV24-1,TRBJ2-1,many,TGTGCCACCAGTGATATCCTAGCGACGGGCTACAATGAGCAGTTCTTC,CATSDILATGYNEQFF
TRBD2,TRBV11-2,TRBJ2-1,many,TGTGCCAGCAGCTTAGGAAGGGGACTAGCGGGAGGCGTCGGTGAGCAGTTCTTC,CASSLGRGLAGGVGEQFF
TRBD2,TRBV29-1,TRBJ2-1,-,TGCAGCGTCTCGACTAGCGGGAGTTACAATGAGCAGTTCTTC,CSVSTSGSYNEQFF
-,TRBV5-6,TRBJ2-2,many,TGTGCCAGCAGCTCCGGGACCAACACCGGGGAGCTGTTTTTT,CASSSGTNTGELFF
-,TRBV29-1,TRBJ2-7,-,TGCAGCGTTGAGACAGCCTACGAGCAGTACTTC,CSVETAYEQYF
TRBD1,TRBV3-1,TRBJ2-1,few,TGTGCCAGCAGCCAGTACCAGGGGGTTAACAATGAGCAGTTCTTC,CASSQYQGVNNEQFF
-,TRBV24-1,TRBJ2-2,-,TGTGCCACCAGTGATTTCGGGGACGTCGGGGAGCTGTTTTTT,CATSDFGDVGELFF
-,TRBV12-3/TRBV12-4,TRBJ2-1,-,TGTGCCAGCAGTTTATCAGAGGGCATCGGAAATGAGCAGTTCTTC,CASSLSEGIGNEQFF
TRBD2,TRBV24-1,TRBJ2-1,many,TGTGCCACCAGTGAGAGCGGGAGCTTTAGCAATGAGCAGTTCTTC,CATSESGSFSNEQFF
-,TRBV4-1,TRBJ2-3,-,TGCGCCAGCAGCCAAGTTGGCGGGGAAGCAGATACGCAGTATTTT,CASSQVGGEADTQYF